The 2 T cell receptor beta chains listed next were all sequenced from one sample in a study of blood T cell repertoires in COVID-19 (dated by TCRdb to between 2020 and 2021). Library construction relied on the immunoSEQ multiplex PCR assay. TCRdb obtained this table from immuneACCESS and retained in-frame rearrangements with V and J assigned. These tables miss some clones; where compared with another copy, unresolved V genes account for less than half of the shortfall, and the remainder is unexplained. Present in this sample are about 34,000 clones, 90% of which were seen just once. The top ten clonotypes cover approximately 19% of the sample. Sequencing was carried out using peripheral blood. The receptors here all came from an elderly man with acute or convalescent COVID-19.

This sequence joins TRBV19 and TRBJ1-2; D gene uncertain. CDR3 length: 13 amino acids. CDR1 and CDR2 from the germline V gene are LNHDA and SQIVND (reference sequence). Trimming stripped 3 bases from V and 1 base from J, with 6 bases between. The CDR3 DNA follows: TGTGCCAGTAGTATGAACAGTAACTATGGCTACACCTTC. Its translation is CASSMNSNYGYTF.

The chain combines TRBV25-1 with TRBJ1-1; TRBD1 agrees at 7 bases. Germline V gene sequence: CDR1 MGHDK, CDR2 SYGVNS. Trimming at V came to 1 base and at J to 5 bases, leaving 7 bases not matched to a gene. This CDR3 has 15 residues. The CDR3 is CASSESRTGGTEAFF. CDR3 nucleotides: TGTGCCAGCAGTGAATCCCGGACAGGAGGTACTGAAGCTTTCTTT.